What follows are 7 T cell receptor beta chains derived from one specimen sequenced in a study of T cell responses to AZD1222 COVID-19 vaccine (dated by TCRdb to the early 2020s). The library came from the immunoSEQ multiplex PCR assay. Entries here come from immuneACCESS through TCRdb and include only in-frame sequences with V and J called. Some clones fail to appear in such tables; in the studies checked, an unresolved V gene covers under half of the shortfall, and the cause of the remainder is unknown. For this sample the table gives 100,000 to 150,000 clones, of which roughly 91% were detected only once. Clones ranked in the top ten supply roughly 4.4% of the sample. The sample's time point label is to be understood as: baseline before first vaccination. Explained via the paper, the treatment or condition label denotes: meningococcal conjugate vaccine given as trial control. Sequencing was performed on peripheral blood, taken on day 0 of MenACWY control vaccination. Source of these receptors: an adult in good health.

The CDR3 nucleotides read TGTGCCAGTAGTCCGTGGACAGGGGCTAGGAGCTCCTACGAGCAGTACGTC. As protein: CASSPWTGARSSYEQYV. This sequence joins TRBV19 and TRBJ2-7; 9 bases map to TRBD1. V lost 5 bases and J lost 0; bases outside the gene matches: 11. The CDR3 spans 17 residues. The V gene's germline CDR1 is LNHDA and CDR2 SQIVND (reference sequence).

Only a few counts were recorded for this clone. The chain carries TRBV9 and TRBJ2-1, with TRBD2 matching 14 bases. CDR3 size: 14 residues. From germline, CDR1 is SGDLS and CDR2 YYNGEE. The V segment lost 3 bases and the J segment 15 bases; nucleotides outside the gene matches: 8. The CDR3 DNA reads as TGTGCCAGCAGCGCCCAGGGACTAGCGGGAGTGTTGTTCTTC. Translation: CASSAQGLAGVLFF.

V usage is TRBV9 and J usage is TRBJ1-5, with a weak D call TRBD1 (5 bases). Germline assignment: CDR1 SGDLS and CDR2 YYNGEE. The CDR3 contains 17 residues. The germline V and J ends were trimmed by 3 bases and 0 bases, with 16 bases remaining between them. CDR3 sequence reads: CASSGPGGDYSNQPQHF. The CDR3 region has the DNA TGTGCCAGCAGCGGCCCCGGGGGGGACTATAGCAATCAGCCCCAGCATTTT.

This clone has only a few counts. In DNA form, the CDR3 reads TGTGCCAGCAGTGACTCAACTAGCGGGGTGACCGGGGAGCTGTTTTTT. Amino acids: CASSDSTSGVTGELFF. J is TRBJ2-2 and V is TRBV6-4; 10 bases fit TRBD2. Germline V CDR1 and CDR2: MRHNA, SNTAGT. The CDR3 has 16 residues. V was clipped by 0 bases and J by 5 bases; unmatched bases: 3.

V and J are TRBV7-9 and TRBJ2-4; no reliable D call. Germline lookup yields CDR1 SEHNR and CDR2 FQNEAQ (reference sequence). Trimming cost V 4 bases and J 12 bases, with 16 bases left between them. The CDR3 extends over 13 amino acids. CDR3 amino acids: CASSSTNTYAQYF. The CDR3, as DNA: TGTGCCAGCAGCTCGACCAATACCTACGCTCAGTACTTC.

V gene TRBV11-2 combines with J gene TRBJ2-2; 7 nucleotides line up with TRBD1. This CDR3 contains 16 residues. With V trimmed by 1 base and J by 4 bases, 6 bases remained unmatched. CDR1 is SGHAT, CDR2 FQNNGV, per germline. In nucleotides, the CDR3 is TGTGCCAGCAGCTTAGGACAGGGTATTGGCACCGGGGAGCTGTTTTTT. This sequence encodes CASSLGQGIGTGELFF.

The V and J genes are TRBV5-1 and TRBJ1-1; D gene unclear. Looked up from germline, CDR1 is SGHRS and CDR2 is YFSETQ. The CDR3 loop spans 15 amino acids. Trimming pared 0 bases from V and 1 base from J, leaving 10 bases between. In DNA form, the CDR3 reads TGCGCCAGCAGCTTGGAAGGCCGAGCGAACACTGAAGCTTTCTTT. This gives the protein CASSLEGRANTEAFF.